This T cell receptor beta chain was found in a study of T cell repertoires in cytomegalovirus infection. There are 14 residues in the CDR3. The V gene's germline CDR1 is SGHTA and CDR2 FQGNSA. Trimming removed 3 bases from V and 6 bases from J, with 15 bases in between. TCRdb reprocessed the reads via MiXCR and lists one record per CDR3 protein. This sample has approximately 74,000 distinct CDR3 sequences, with roughly 37% found just once. Comment on this clonotype: Antigen specificity is unknown.

The study's findings and limits: HLA-C-restricted CMV-specific TCR beta clonotypes prevailed in the ex vivo response.

This specimen consisted of CD8+ T cells from cultured PBMCs, obtained from culture after CMV antigen stimulation. The rearrangement joins TRBV7-2 to TRBJ2-7; D might be TRBD2 (6 bases). The clonotype originates from a human donor in good health (CMV status not recorded). Some clones in this sample may be carry-over from other donors' samples. The CDR3 sequence: CASSLSGGSGEQYF. The DNA for the CDR3 is TGTGCCAGCAGCTTGTCCGGGGGATCCGGCGAGCAGTACTTC.